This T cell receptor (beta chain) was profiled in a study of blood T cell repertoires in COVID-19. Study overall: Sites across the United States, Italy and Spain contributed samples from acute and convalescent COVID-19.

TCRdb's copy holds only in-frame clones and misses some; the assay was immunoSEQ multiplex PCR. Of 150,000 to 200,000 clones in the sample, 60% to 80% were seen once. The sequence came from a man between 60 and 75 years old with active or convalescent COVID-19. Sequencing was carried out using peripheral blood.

The CDR3, as DNA: TGTGCCAGCTCCCTAATTCCCCAAGGGGCCAACGTCCTGACTTTC. It yields the protein CASSLIPQGANVLTF. The chain carries TRBV18 and TRBJ2-6; unclear D gene. This CDR3 has 15 amino acids. The V gene's germline CDR1 is KGHSH and CDR2 LQKENI. V shed 6 bases and J shed 4 bases, with 13 bases lying between them.